The 9 T cell receptor beta chains below come from one sample, sequenced in a study of blood T cell repertoires in COVID-19. The protocol was immunoSEQ multiplex PCR, while the TCRdb copy is restricted to in-frame clones and leaves out a portion. Of about 230,000 clones in the sample, around 83% are singletons; the top ten hold around 7%. The sample consisted of peripheral blood. The receptors were sampled from a woman in her forties or fifties with acute or convalescent COVID-19.

The V and J genes are TRBV27 and TRBJ1-5, with TRBD1 as a possible D gene (6 bases). CDR1 and CDR2 (germline): MNHEY, SMNVEV (reference sequence). The CDR3 loop spans 14 amino acids. V was trimmed by 6 bases and J by 7 bases, leaving 16 bases between them. In DNA, the CDR3 is TGTGCCAGCAGATCATCAGGGGTAGGGCAGCCCCAGCATTTT. This translates into CASRSSGVGQPQHF.

This chain joins TRBV7-3 and TRBJ2-5; the D gene is possibly TRBD1 (6 bases). CDR3 length: 15 residues. V was shortened by 6 bases and J by 5 bases, with 19 bases between the two germline ends. Germline CDR1 SGHTA, CDR2 FQGTGA. The CDR3 reads CASSPAGLTGETQYF. CDR3 in DNA: TGTGCCAGCAGTCCAGCCGGCTTAACAGGGGAGACCCAGTACTTC.

The chain uses TRBV7-3 and TRBJ1-1, with D possibly being TRBD1 (5 bases). The CDR3 is 15 amino acids. CDR1 SGHTA and CDR2 FQGTGA come from the germline V gene. V shed 2 bases and J shed 2 bases, with 12 bases lying between them. DNA of the CDR3: TGTGCCAGCAGCTTAGGTGACAGAGCTAACACTGAAGCTTTCTTT. Its protein product is CASSLGDRANTEAFF.

The chain recombines TRBV27 with TRBJ1-6, with TRBD1 as a possible D gene (5 bases). Trimming left V 3 bases short and J 10 bases short, with 10 bases between. This CDR3 has 13 residues. Germline CDR1 and CDR2: MNHEY and SMNVEV (reference sequence). Here the CDR3 DNA reads TGTGCCAGCAGTTTGTCAGGGCTATCACCCCTCCACTTT. Translated: CASSLSGLSPLHF.

J is TRBJ1-2 and V is TRBV19; 7 positions agree with TRBD1. The length of the CDR3 is 17 residues. The junction had 12 bases not matched to a gene; V was cut back by 5 bases and J by 0 bases. Per germline, CDR1 LNHDA and CDR2 SQIVND (reference sequence). The CDR3 protein is CASSLREGALANYGYTF. In nucleotides, the CDR3 is TGTGCCAGTAGTCTGCGGGAGGGGGCTCTTGCTAACTATGGCTACACCTTC.

Here the CDR3 reads CASSVIFYNEQFF. In DNA, the CDR3 is TGTGCCAGCAGTGTAATTTTCTACAATGAGCAGTTCTTC. The genes are TRBV2 and TRBJ2-1; no definite D call. The ends were cut back, 4 bases at V and 3 bases at J, with 7 bases in the middle. In germline, CDR1 is SNHLY, CDR2 FYNNEI. The CDR3 has 13 residues.

The V call is TRBV4-1, the J call TRBJ2-5; 9 bases are shared with TRBD2. CDR1 is MGHRA and CDR2 is YSYEKL in the germline V gene. V lost 1 base, J lost 5 bases, and 8 bases stayed unmatched. The CDR3 has 16 amino acids. The DNA of the CDR3 is TGCGCCAGCAGCCAAGGCCGGTCTAGCGGGGAGGAGACCCAGTACTTC. Its translation is CASSQGRSSGEETQYF.

The chain carries TRBV14 and TRBJ2-1; perhaps TRBD1 as D (6 bases). The V end lost 0 bases, the J end lost 6 bases, and 6 bases lay between the germline ends. CDR1 SGHDN and CDR2 FVKESK come from the germline V gene. The CDR3 runs to 13 residues. The DNA of the CDR3 is TGTGCCAGCAGCCAAGACAGGGGCAATGAGCAGTTCTTC. It codes for CASSQDRGNEQFF. Complete variable domain (other parts from reference TRBV14 and TRBJ2-1): EAGVTQFPSHSVIEKGQTVTLRCDPISGHDNLYWYRRVMGKEIKFLLHFVKESKQDESGMPNNRFLAERTGGTYSTLKVQPAELEDSGVYFCASSQDRGNEQFFGPGTRLTVL.

This clone has only one observation. The chain combines TRBV27 with TRBJ1-2; D unresolved. The CDR3 is 16 residues long. V dropped 0 bases and J dropped 1 base, with 12 bases sitting between them. Germline loops: CDR1 MNHEY, CDR2 SMNVEV (reference sequence). DNA of the CDR3: TGTGCCAGCAGTTTATCGTTCGGACTAGTTAACTATGGCTACACCTTC. Amino acids: CASSLSFGLVNYGYTF.